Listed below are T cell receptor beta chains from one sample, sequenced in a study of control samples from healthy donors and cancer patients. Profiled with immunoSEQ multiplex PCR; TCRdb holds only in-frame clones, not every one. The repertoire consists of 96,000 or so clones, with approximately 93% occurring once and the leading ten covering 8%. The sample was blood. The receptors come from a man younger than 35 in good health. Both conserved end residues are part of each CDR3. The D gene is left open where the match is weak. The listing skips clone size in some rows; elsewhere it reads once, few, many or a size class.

CASSRLRRTSAGELFF TGTGCCAGCAGCAGGCTCCGGAGAACGTCCGCCGGGGAGCTGTTTTTT NA TRBJ2-2 TRBV6-2/TRBV6-3 NA
CASEKYRTSGWSSYEQYF TGTGCCAGCGAGAAGTATAGGACTAGCGGGTGGAGCTCCTACGAGCAGTACTTC TRBD2 TRBJ2-7 TRBV2 few
CASSPRERGFHTEAFF TGTGCCAGCTCACCCCGGGAACGGGGGTTTCACACTGAAGCTTTCTTT NA TRBJ1-1 TRBV18 NA
CASSPRDRGGEAFF TGTGCCAGCAGCCCCCGAGACAGGGGAGGTGAAGCTTTCTTT TRBD1 TRBJ1-1 TRBV3-1/TRBV3-2 NA
CASSSSFISTDTQYF TGCGCCAGCAGCTCCAGTTTTATTAGTACGGATACGCAGTATTTT NA TRBJ2-3 TRBV5-1 NA
CACVGSGGYPYEQYF TGTGCCTGCGTAGGTAGCGGGGGGTACCCCTACGAGCAGTACTTC TRBD2 TRBJ2-7 TRBV30 NA
CAWSGQGAGKLFF TGTGCCTGGAGTGGACAAGGAGCGGGGAAACTGTTTTTT NA TRBJ1-4 TRBV30 NA
CASSDSRDSGNSPLHF TGTGCCAGCAGTGACTCTCGGGACTCGGGGAATTCACCCCTCCACTTT NA TRBJ1-6 TRBV6-4 NA
CASSDSGMTNSPLHF TGTGCCAGCAGTGACTCGGGGATGACTAATTCACCCCTCCACTTT NA TRBJ1-6 TRBV6-4 NA
CASSHEPGLHPYEQYF TGTGCCAGCAGCCACGAGCCCGGACTTCACCCCTACGAGCAGTACTTC NA TRBJ2-7 TRBV7-9 NA
CASSYSTGSEAFF TGTGCCAGCAGTTACTCGACCGGCTCCGAAGCTTTCTTT NA TRBJ1-1 TRBV6-5 NA
CASSLRWQAYEQYF TGTGCCAGCAGCTTGAGGTGGCAAGCCTACGAGCAGTACTTC NA TRBJ2-7 TRBV5-5 NA
CASSLSGQGAVTEAFF TGTGCCAGCAGCTTGTCGGGACAGGGGGCGGTCACTGAAGCTTTCTTT TRBD1 TRBJ1-1 TRBV5-4 once
CATRGGTYNEQFF TGTGCCACCCGCGGGGGGACCTACAATGAGCAGTTCTTC TRBD2 TRBJ2-1 TRBV24-1 NA
CASSYPNEQFF TGTGCCAGCAGTTACCCCAATGAGCAGTTCTTC NA TRBJ2-1 TRBV6-2/TRBV6-3 NA
CASSYSWGTNQPQHF TGTGCCAGCAGTTACTCCTGGGGTACCAATCAGCCCCAGCATTTT NA TRBJ1-5 TRBV6-5 NA
CASSPAPVGRDFYGYTF TGTGCCAGCAGCCCTGCACCTGTCGGCAGGGACTTCTATGGCTACACCTTC NA TRBJ1-2 TRBV5-5 NA
CASSQEFTGNTIYF TGCGCCAGCAGCCAAGAGTTTACTGGAAACACCATATATTTT NA TRBJ1-3 TRBV4-1 NA
CASSVEGFQPQHF TGTGCCAGCAGCGTAGAGGGGTTTCAGCCCCAGCATTTT NA TRBJ1-5 TRBV9 NA
CSVESRGQNTEAFF TGCAGCGTTGAATCGAGGGGACAAAACACTGAAGCTTTCTTT NA TRBJ1-1 TRBV29-1 NA
CASSSLTGYSYNEQFF TGTGCCAGCAGCTCCCTGACAGGGTACTCCTACAATGAGCAGTTCTTC TRBD1 TRBJ2-1 TRBV7-8 NA
CASSNVQETQYF TGTGCCAGCAGTAATGTCCAAGAGACCCAGTACTTC NA TRBJ2-5 TRBV6-2/TRBV6-3 NA
CASSQDSGNEQFF TGCGCCAGCAGCCAAGATTCGGGCAATGAGCAGTTCTTC NA TRBJ2-1 TRBV4-1 NA
CASSTGTTYEQYF TGTGCCAGCAGCACCGGGACGACCTACGAGCAGTACTTC NA TRBJ2-7 TRBV2 NA
CSATRGAEQYF TGCAGTGCTACAAGGGGGGCCGAGCAGTACTTC NA TRBJ2-7 TRBV20-1 NA
CASSLEGGHNTDTQYF TGTGCCAGCAGCTTGGAAGGGGGACACAACACAGATACGCAGTATTTT NA TRBJ2-3 TRBV5-8 NA
CASSLQGLAEDNEQFF TGTGCCAGCAGCCTTCAGGGACTAGCGGAAGACAATGAGCAGTTCTTC TRBD2 TRBJ2-1 TRBV4-2 NA
CASNARDRGPNQPQHF TGTGCCAGCAACGCCCGGGACAGGGGACCCAATCAGCCCCAGCATTTT TRBD1 TRBJ1-5 TRBV19 NA
CASSSRTYEQYF TGTGCCAGCAGTTCGAGAACCTACGAGCAGTACTTC NA TRBJ2-7 TRBV6-2/TRBV6-3 NA
CASSVSGHFF TGTGCCAGCAGCGTCTCGGGACATTTCTTC NA TRBJ1-2 TRBV2 NA
CASSLMDSYNEQFF TGTGCCAGCAGCCTAATGGACTCATACAATGAGCAGTTCTTC NA TRBJ2-1 TRBV6-6 NA
CASSSELNTGELFF TGTGCCAGCAGCTCAGAGTTAAACACCGGGGAGCTGTTTTTT NA TRBJ2-2 TRBV7-2 NA
CATSRDQGQPQHF TGTGCCACCAGCAGAGATCAGGGTCAGCCCCAGCATTTT NA TRBJ1-5 TRBV15 NA
CSVETAELSNIQYF TGCAGCGTTGAGACAGCCGAATTATCAAACATTCAGTACTTC NA TRBJ2-4 TRBV29-1 NA
CASSLFQGGETQYF TGTGCCAGCAGCTTGTTTCAGGGGGGAGAGACCCAGTACTTC NA TRBJ2-5 TRBV5-6 once
CASSPRDGVANTIYF TGCGCCAGCAGCCCCAGGGACGGAGTTGCAAACACCATATATTTT NA TRBJ1-3 TRBV4-1 NA
CAIRPDRGANEQFF TGTGCCATCAGACCCGACAGGGGCGCCAATGAGCAGTTCTTC TRBD1 TRBJ2-1 TRBV10-3 NA
CASRLQGGVVTEAFF TGTGCCAGCAGACTCCAAGGGGGGGTTGTGACTGAAGCTTTCTTT NA TRBJ1-1 TRBV2 NA
CASSVGLTIYQPQHF TGTGCCAGCAGTGTGGGACTCACTATTTATCAGCCCCAGCATTTT NA TRBJ1-5 TRBV2 NA
CASSPRTPNYGYTF TGTGCCAGCAGCCCTCGGACACCTAACTATGGCTACACCTTC NA TRBJ1-2 TRBV9 NA